This record covers a single T cell receptor (beta chain). The antigen remains undetermined. The data were obtained in a study of cytomegalovirus exposure and HLA in healthy donors. Primers included in the PCR were 60 Vbeta and 13 Jbeta primers. Only in-frame clones appear in the TCRdb table, and some are missing; sequencing was by immunoSEQ multiplex PCR. The top ten hold about 0.76% of the sample, which has roughly 180,000 clones, approximately 78% seen once. This CDR3 spans 16 amino acids. Losses at the gene ends were 1 base for V and 4 bases for J; bases not matched to a gene: 6. The germline CDR1 and CDR2 sequences are SGHNT and YENEEA. The study, taken as a whole, reports: Analysis performed later found roughly 18,000 TCR beta sequences associated with HLA alleles at 0.05 false discovery rate. Rare TCR sequences predominated, though certain public TCRs were found in many donors. Later analysis associated a missense DCLRE1C variant with TCR beta V- and J-gene trimming.

The receptor's source is a woman aged 18-30 years in good health and CMV-seronegative. Input material: PBMCs. The chain couples TRBV11-3 to TRBJ1-4, with 7 bases identical to TRBD1. The CDR3 DNA follows: TGTGCCAGCAGCTTAGTCGACAGGGTTATTAATGAAAAACTGTTTTTT. This gives the protein CASSLVDRVINEKLFF.